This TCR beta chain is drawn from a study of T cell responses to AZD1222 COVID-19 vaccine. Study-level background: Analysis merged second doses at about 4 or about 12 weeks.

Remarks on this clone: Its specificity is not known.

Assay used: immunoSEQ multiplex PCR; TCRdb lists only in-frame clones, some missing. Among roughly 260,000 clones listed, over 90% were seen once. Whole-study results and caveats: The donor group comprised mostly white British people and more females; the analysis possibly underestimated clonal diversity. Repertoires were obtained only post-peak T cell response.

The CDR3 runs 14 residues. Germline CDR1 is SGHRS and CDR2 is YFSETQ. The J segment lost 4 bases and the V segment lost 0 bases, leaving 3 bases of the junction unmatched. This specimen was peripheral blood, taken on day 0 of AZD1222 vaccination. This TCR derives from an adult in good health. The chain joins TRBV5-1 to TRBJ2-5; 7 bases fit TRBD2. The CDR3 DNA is TGCGCCAGCAGCTTGGTCGGGACTACAGAGACCCAGTACTTC. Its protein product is CASSLVGTTETQYF.